This is a list of T cell receptor beta chains from one sample in a study of cytomegalovirus exposure and HLA in healthy donors. TCRdb's copy holds only in-frame clones and misses some; the assay was immunoSEQ multiplex PCR. The sample includes 140,000 to 150,000 clones, around 78% seen only once; the top ten take 2% to 2.5%. Sequenced: PBMCs. The receptors were sampled from a woman aged 18-29 years in good health and CMV-seropositive. Each CDR3 is given with its conserved first and last residue. The order of the fields is D gene, clone size, J gene, V gene, CDR3 DNA, CDR3 protein. The D gene is left open where the match is weak. Clone size is given for some rows only: seen once, a few or many times, or a class if the clone is expanded.

.	.	TRBJ2-1	TRBV6-1	TGTGCCAGCAGAGAGACGGGTTCCTACAATGAGCAGTTCTTC	CASRETGSYNEQFF
.	few	TRBJ1-1	TRBV7-9	TGTGCCAGCAGCTTAGTGGCGGCCGGGAACACTGAAGCTTTCTTT	CASSLVAAGNTEAFF
.	.	TRBJ2-1	TRBV5-4	TGTGCCAGCAGCTTGGGGACACCGAGCTCCTACAATGAGCAGTTCTTC	CASSLGTPSSYNEQFF
.	.	TRBJ1-1	TRBV4-1	TGCGCCAGCAGCCAAGATGGAACAGGATGGGCTTTCTTT	CASSQDGTGWAFF
TRBD1	.	TRBJ2-1	TRBV15	TGTGCCACCAGCAGCCGGACAGGGGGCCTGGATGAGCAGTTCTTC	CATSSRTGGLDEQFF
.	.	TRBJ2-7	TRBV5-4	TGTGCCAGCAGCTCCGGGACACGAACCTACGAGCAGTACTTC	CASSSGTRTYEQYF
.	.	TRBJ2-5	TRBV5-1	TGCGCCAGCAGCCCGGGACACGGGCGGGAGGAGACCCAGTACTTC	CASSPGHGREETQYF
TRBD1	few	TRBJ1-2	TRBV5-6	TGTGCCAGCAGCTCCACGAGAGACAGGGACTATGGCTACACCTTC	CASSSTRDRDYGYTF
.	.	TRBJ1-1	TRBV14	TGTGCCAGCAGCCAAGAAAGCGGGTTGGCCACTGAAGCTTTCTTT	CASSQESGLATEAFF
.	.	TRBJ1-5	TRBV5-5	TGTGCCAGCAGCTTGGCCCGGGTTGGAAGCGGGCAGCCCCAGCATTTT	CASSLARVGSGQPQHF
.	.	TRBJ1-3	TRBV30	TGTGCCTGGAGTCCGGGGGGGAGCTCTGGAAACACCATATATTTT	CAWSPGGSSGNTIYF
TRBD1	.	TRBJ1-1	TRBV19	TGTGCCAGTAGTATCCCGAGGACAGGGGTTTTAAACACTGAAGCTTTCTTT	CASSIPRTGVLNTEAFF
.	.	TRBJ1-1	TRBV13	TGTGCCAGCAGCTTACAGGGCCGGATGGACACTGAAGCTTTCTTT	CASSLQGRMDTEAFF
.	.	TRBJ2-3	TRBV5-1	TGCGCCAGCAGCTCAGGGGTTTTGACGGATACGCAGTATTTT	CASSSGVLTDTQYF
.	.	TRBJ2-3	TRBV4-1	TGCGCCAGCAGCCAAGTGGGGAGTCGTACCGATACGCAGTATTTT	CASSQVGSRTDTQYF
.	few	TRBJ1-2	TRBV5-1	TGCGCCAGCTCATTGGAGGCGGATGGCTACACCTTC	CASSLEADGYTF
TRBD2	.	TRBJ2-3	TRBV5-1	TGCGCCAGCAGCTTGGGACTAGCGGGGGGCCTCACAGATACGCAGTATTTT	CASSLGLAGGLTDTQYF
.	.	TRBJ1-6	TRBV19	TGTGCCAGTAGTATTGTGGAGTATTCACCCCTCCACTTT	CASSIVEYSPLHF
TRBD1	.	TRBJ1-1	TRBV5-1	TGCGTCAGCAGAGGACAGGGACGGCTAGGGAGCACTGAAGCTTTCTTT	CVSRGQGRLGSTEAFF
.	.	TRBJ1-3	TRBV2	TGTGCCAGCAGAAAACTACAGGGATCTAGAAACACCATATATTTT	CASRKLQGSRNTIYF
.	.	TRBJ1-2	TRBV6-1	TGTGCCAGCAGCACAGCTAACTATGGCTACACCTTC	CASSTANYGYTF
TRBD2	.	TRBJ2-1	TRBV28	TGTGCCAGCAGTTTATGGGTTAGCGGGGGGGCGGTCAATGAGCAGTTCTTC	CASSLWVSGGAVNEQFF
TRBD1	.	TRBJ1-4	TRBV18	TGTGCCAGCTCACTGACAGGGACGACTAATGAAAAACTGTTTTTT	CASSLTGTTNEKLFF
.	.	TRBJ2-1	TRBV30	TGTGCCTGGAGCCCCGGTCCACAGGGATACAATGAGCAGTTCTTC	CAWSPGPQGYNEQFF
.	once	TRBJ1-3	TRBV6-5	TGTGCCAGTCAGCCCGTCGGGGCTGGAAACACCATATATTTT	CASQPVGAGNTIYF
.	few	TRBJ2-1	TRBV4-1	TGCGCCAGCAGCCAAGTGACACGCCACGGACTCCACAATGAGCAGTTCTTC	CASSQVTRHGLHNEQFF
.	.	TRBJ1-1	TRBV28	TGTGCCAGCAGTTTGAGGGTGAACACTGAAGCTTTCTTT	CASSLRVNTEAFF
TRBD1	few	TRBJ2-2	TRBV2	TGTGCCAGCCGCGCGGGCAGCGACAGGGCCGGGGAGCTGTTTTTT	CASRAGSDRAGELFF
.	.	TRBJ1-1	TRBV5-1	TGCGCCAGCAGCTTGGGTCTGTACACTGAAGCTTTCTTT	CASSLGLYTEAFF
TRBD1	.	TRBJ1-3	TRBV15	TGTGCCACCAGCAGACCTACAGGGGCTTTAAACACCATATATTTT	CATSRPTGALNTIYF
.	.	TRBJ1-2	TRBV27	TGTGCCAGCAGTTTAGGGGGCTGGGGTGGCTATGGCTACACCTTC	CASSLGGWGGYGYTF
.	.	TRBJ2-2	TRBV6-5	TGTGCCAGCAGTTCCTGGCAGACTACCGGGGAGCTGTTTTTT	CASSSWQTTGELFF
TRBD1	.	TRBJ1-1	TRBV5-1	TGCGCCAGCAGCCGCCTGGACAGGGGGCGAACTGAAGCTTTCTTT	CASSRLDRGRTEAFF
TRBD2	.	TRBJ2-1	TRBV9	TGTGCCAGCAGCGTAGTCCCCTCAGCGGGGGGAGACAATGAGCAGTTCTTC	CASSVVPSAGGDNEQFF
TRBD2	once	TRBJ2-1	TRBV6-4	TGTGCCAGCAGCCTAATAGCGGGGGCTTACAATGAGCAGTTCTTC	CASSLIAGAYNEQFF
TRBD1	.	TRBJ2-2	TRBV6-1	TGTGCCAGCAATCCCGGGACAGGGAACACCGGGGAGCTGTTTTTT	CASNPGTGNTGELFF
.	.	TRBJ1-5	TRBV27	TGTGCCAGCAGTTTAGGAGGGGCCTGGAATCAGCCCCAGCATTTT	CASSLGGAWNQPQHF
.	once	TRBJ1-2	TRBV6-1	TGTGCCAGCAGGCCCGCCGACGGGGGCTATGGCTACACCTTC	CASRPADGGYGYTF
.	.	TRBJ1-1	TRBV7-2	TGTGCCAGCAGCCCCCAGGGGTACACTGAAGCTTTCTTT	CASSPQGYTEAFF
.	.	TRBJ1-5	TRBV6-5	TGTGCCAGTAGGGCGGGGGGGGCGTTCAATCAGCCCCAGCATTTT	CASRAGGAFNQPQHF
.	.	TRBJ2-1	TRBV4-1	TGCGCCAGCAGCCAGAGAGAGGTAGCGCCCACTCGGAGAGGTTCCCTGAATGAGCAGTTCTTC	CASSQREVAPTRRGSLNEQFF
TRBD1	.	TRBJ2-1	TRBV7-2	TGTGCCAGCAGCTTATCTTCCCAGGGGGCTTACAATGAGCAGTTCTTC	CASSLSSQGAYNEQFF
TRBD2	.	TRBJ2-3	TRBV28	TGTGCCAGCAGCCCCTCCCCGATGAGCGGGGGGGCATGGCGAACGCAGTATTTT	CASSPSPMSGGAWRTQYF
.	.	TRBJ1-5	TRBV28	TGTGCCAGCAGTCCCCGGATTCGGGAACAGCCCCAGCATTTT	CASSPRIREQPQHF
TRBD1	.	TRBJ2-1	TRBV25-1	TGTGCCAGCAGTAATACAGGGGGTCCCGAGTTCTTC	CASSNTGGPEFF
.	.	TRBJ1-5	TRBV28	TGTGCCAGCAGGGAGGGCAATCAGCCCCAGCATTTT	CASREGNQPQHF
TRBD1	few	TRBJ1-1	TRBV5-1	TGCGCCAGCAGCTTGGGGAGACAGGGCGGCACTGAAGCTTTCTTT	CASSLGRQGGTEAFF
TRBD1	few	TRBJ2-7	TRBV27	TGTGCCAGCAGTTTCCGACAGGGGATCGGCGAGCAGTACTTC	CASSFRQGIGEQYF
.	.	TRBJ2-1	TRBV27	TGTGCCAGCAGTTTAGGGCGGGTGACGGGCTCCTACAATGAGCAGTTCTTC	CASSLGRVTGSYNEQFF
TRBD1	.	TRBJ1-2	TRBV28	TGTGCCAGCACACGCGGGGCCGGGACAGCCAACTATGGCTACACCTTC	CASTRGAGTANYGYTF
.	.	TRBJ1-2	TRBV11-2	TGTGCCAGCAGCCTCCTTCCCCTGGACAGAATTTCCTATGGCTACACCTTC	CASSLLPLDRISYGYTF
.	.	TRBJ1-2	TRBV4-1	TGCGCCAGCAGCCAACCAGACACAGGCTATGGCTACACCTTC	CASSQPDTGYGYTF
TRBD1	.	TRBJ1-1	TRBV11-1	TGTGCCAGCAGCTTAGCTGGGCCAGGGGGTGGATGGAACACTGAAGCTTTCTTT	CASSLAGPGGGWNTEAFF
.	.	TRBJ1-1	TRBV6-1	TGTGCCAGCAGTGAAAGGAGACAGTTATGTGCTTTCTTT	CASSERRQLCAFF
TRBD2	.	TRBJ2-5	TRBV2	TGTGCCAGCAGTGAAGCCGGACCGGGACTAGCGGGGGGGCCACGAGAGACCCAGTACTTC	CASSEAGPGLAGGPRETQYF